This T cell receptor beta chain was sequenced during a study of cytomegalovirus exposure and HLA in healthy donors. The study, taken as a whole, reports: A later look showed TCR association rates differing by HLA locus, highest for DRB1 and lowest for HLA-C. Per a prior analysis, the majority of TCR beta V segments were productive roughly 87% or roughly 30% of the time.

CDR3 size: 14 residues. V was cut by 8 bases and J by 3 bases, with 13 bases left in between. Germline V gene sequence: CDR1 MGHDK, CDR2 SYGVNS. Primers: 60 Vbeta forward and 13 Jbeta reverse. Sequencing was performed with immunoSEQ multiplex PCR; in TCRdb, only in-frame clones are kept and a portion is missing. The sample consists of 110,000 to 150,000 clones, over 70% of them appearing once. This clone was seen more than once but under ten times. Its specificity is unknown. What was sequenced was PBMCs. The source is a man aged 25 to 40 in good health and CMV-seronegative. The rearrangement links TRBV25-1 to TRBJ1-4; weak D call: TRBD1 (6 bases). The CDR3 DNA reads TGTGCCAGCGCAGGGGAGGGGGCTAATGAAAAACTGTTTTTT. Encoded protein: CASAGEGANEKLFF.